This is a list of T cell receptor beta chains from one sample in a study of blood T cell repertoires in COVID-19. Here immunoSEQ multiplex PCR was the method, and the copy in TCRdb shows in-frame clones only, minus some. The repertoire holds some 48,000 clones, with 89% as singletons. The sample was peripheral blood. These receptors originate from a human donor in a cohort sampled during active COVID-19. Each CDR3 is given with its conserved first and last residue. D genes are given only for firm matches. Some rows have no size entry. The others give once, few or many, or a class for an expanded clone.

once | TRBD2 | TRBJ2-3 | TRBV6-5 | TGTGCCAGCAGGCCCGGACTAGCATCCGATACGCAGTATTTT | CASRPGLASDTQYF
. | . | TRBJ1-1 | TRBV29-1 | TGCAGCGTTCGAGGGCCGGTGAACACTGAAGCTTTCTTT | CSVRGPVNTEAFF
. | TRBD2 | TRBJ2-1 | TRBV11-3 | TGTGCCAGCAGCCCCCATCTCCCGAGCGGGAGGGCCATCAATGAGCAGTTCTTC | CASSPHLPSGRAINEQFF
. | . | TRBJ2-3 | TRBV7-2 | TGTGCCAGCAGCTTATTAGTCACAGGCACAGATACGCAGTATTTT | CASSLLVTGTDTQYF
. | . | TRBJ2-1 | TRBV4-1 | TGCGCCAGCAGCCAAGATCCCCCCGGCAGCAGGGTTTACAATGAGCAGTTCTTC | CASSQDPPGSRVYNEQFF
. | TRBD1 | TRBJ2-3 | TRBV2 | TGTGCCAGACCGGGACAGGGGGCCCCGGATACGCAGTATTTT | CARPGQGAPDTQYF
. | . | TRBJ2-7 | TRBV7-9 | TGTGCCAGCAGCCCCCAGGGTGGGGTCGGAGCCGAGCAGTACTTC | CASSPQGGVGAEQYF
. | . | TRBJ2-1 | TRBV6-1 | TGTGCCAGCAGTGATCCTCTTACTAGACCCCATGAGCAGTTCTTC | CASSDPLTRPHEQFF
once | . | TRBJ1-1 | TRBV5-6 | TGTGCCAGCAGACGCTGGAGCAGCTTGAACACTGAAGCTTTCTTT | CASRRWSSLNTEAFF
once | TRBD1 | TRBJ1-6 | TRBV19 | TGTGCCAGTAGTCCGCGACAGGGTGATAATTCACCCCTCCACTTT | CASSPRQGDNSPLHF
. | TRBD2 | TRBJ2-2 | TRBV28 | TGTGCCAGCGGGTCGGGACTAGCGGGAGAAATAGGAACCGGGGAGCTGTTTTTT | CASGSGLAGEIGTGELFF
few | TRBD2 | TRBJ2-3 | TRBV6-5 | TGTGCCAGCAGTTCCGAGGGGAGGGCCACAGATACGCAGTATTTT | CASSSEGRATDTQYF
. | . | TRBJ1-5 | TRBV19 | TGTGCCAGCCCGGGCGGGCCGAAAACAGGGATCAATCAGCCCCAGCATTTT | CASPGGPKTGINQPQHF
. | TRBD1 | TRBJ2-1 | TRBV11-2 | TGTGCCAGCAGCTGGACTCGGGACAGGGTTGTCAATGAGCAGTTCTTC | CASSWTRDRVVNEQFF
. | . | TRBJ2-3 | TRBV5-4 | TGTGCCAGCAGCTTGCAGGGAACAGATACGCAGTATTTT | CASSLQGTDTQYF
. | . | TRBJ1-1 | TRBV18 | TGTGCCAGCTCACCAAACAGACAGAACACTGAAGCTTTCTTT | CASSPNRQNTEAFF
. | TRBD1 | TRBJ2-7 | TRBV10-1 | TGCGCCAGCAGTGAGTGGCAGGGGGCGAGTGAGCAGTACTTC | CASSEWQGASEQYF
. | TRBD2 | TRBJ2-5 | TRBV25-1 | TGTGCCAGCAGTCTGGGACTAGCGGGAGTCATAATCCAAGAGACCCAGTACTTC | CASSLGLAGVIIQETQYF
. | . | TRBJ2-5 | TRBV11-1 | TGTGCCAGCAGCCGTTTGGAGACTAGGTTCAAAGAGACCCAGTACTTC | CASSRLETRFKETQYF
few | . | TRBJ2-3 | TRBV4-2 | TGTGCCAGCAGCCAATTGAGAGGAGATACGCAGTATTTT | CASSQLRGDTQYF
. | . | TRBJ1-2 | TRBV27 | TGTGCCAGCAGGCGGGGTGGCTATGGCTACACCTTC | CASRRGGYGYTF
. | TRBD1 | TRBJ2-7 | TRBV3-1/TRBV3-2 | TGTGCCAGCAGCCAGAAACCGGGACAGGTGACCTACGAGCAGTACTTC | CASSQKPGQVTYEQYF
. | TRBD1 | TRBJ1-2 | TRBV4-3 | TGCGCCAGCAGCCAAGCCGGACAGGGGGGAGACTATGGCTACACCTTC | CASSQAGQGGDYGYTF
. | . | TRBJ2-6 | TRBV19 | TGTGCCAGTAGTACACTCGCAGGGACTGGGGCCAACGTCCTGACTTTC | CASSTLAGTGANVLTF
. | . | TRBJ2-5 | TRBV24-1 | TGTGCCACCAGTGAGCCCTGGACAGAAGAGACCCAGTACTTC | CATSEPWTEETQYF
. | TRBD2 | TRBJ2-3 | TRBV9 | TGTGCCAGCAGCCAAACTTCTAGCGGGGGGGCACCAGATACGCAGTATTTT | CASSQTSSGGAPDTQYF
. | TRBD2 | TRBJ2-3 | TRBV3-1/TRBV3-2 | TGTGCCAGCAGCCCAGGAAAGGGACTAGCGGGAGGTGATACGCAGTATTTT | CASSPGKGLAGGDTQYF
. | TRBD2 | TRBJ2-7 | TRBV18 | TGTGCCAGCTCACCACCGTCAGGGGCTAGCGGGAGGGAGCAGTACTTC | CASSPPSGASGREQYF
. | TRBD2 | TRBJ2-1 | TRBV29-1 | TGCAGCGTTGAAGACCGGGGACTAGTCATTTCCTACAATGAGCAGTTCTTC | CSVEDRGLVISYNEQFF
. | . | TRBJ2-1 | TRBV5-1 | TGCGCCAGCAGCTTGGTTGCGGATTCCTACAATGAGCAGTTCTTC | CASSLVADSYNEQFF
. | . | TRBJ2-7 | TRBV18 | TGTGCCAGCTCACCTCCGGGGGTGGAAGAGCAGTACTTC | CASSPPGVEEQYF
once | . | TRBJ1-3 | TRBV11-2 | TGTGCCAGCAGCTTATCGGCAGGGTATAGCACCATATATTTT | CASSLSAGYSTIYF
. | TRBD1 | TRBJ2-1 | TRBV3-1/TRBV3-2 | TGTGCCAGCAATGACAGGGGTTCCTACAATGAGCAGTTCTTC | CASNDRGSYNEQFF
. | TRBD2 | TRBJ2-1 | TRBV4-1 | TGCGCCAGCAGCCAAGGGACTAGCGGGAGGTATACTGAGCAGTTCTTC | CASSQGTSGRYTEQFF
. | . | TRBJ2-5 | TRBV7-2 | TGTGCCAGCAGCTTGGCTAGCGTAAAAGAGACCCAGTACTTC | CASSLASVKETQYF
. | . | TRBJ2-5 | TRBV4-3 | TGCGCCAGCAGCCAAGGACGGGGATTACTAGAGACCCAGTACTTC | CASSQGRGLLETQYF
. | TRBD1 | TRBJ2-5 | TRBV6-2/TRBV6-3 | TGTGCCAGCAGTTACGGACAGGGAAGTGAGAAGACCCAGTACTTC | CASSYGQGSEKTQYF
. | TRBD2 | TRBJ2-2 | TRBV28 | TGTGCCAGCAGTCGCCTCGGGACTAGGGCCGGGGAGCTGTTTTTT | CASSRLGTRAGELFF
. | . | TRBJ2-2 | TRBV6-5 | TGTGCCATATCCGGACAGCGCACCGGGGAGCTGTTTTTT | CAISGQRTGELFF
. | TRBD1 | TRBJ2-5 | TRBV5-1 | TGCGCCAGCAGCTTGGGACAGGGAGCCTTGGCGTTTCAAGAGACCCAGTACTTC | CASSLGQGALAFQETQYF
. | . | TRBJ1-5 | TRBV27 | TGTGCCAGTGCTAAGACAGCCAATCAGCCCCAGCATTTT | CASAKTANQPQHF
. | . | TRBJ1-6 | TRBV21-1 | TGTGCCAGCAGGGACTGCCGGGACAGGGTGCGTAATTCACCCCTCCACTTT | CASRDCRDRVRNSPLHF
. | . | TRBJ1-3 | TRBV9 | TGTGCCAGCAGCGAGGACACTTTCTCTGGAAACACCATATATTTT | CASSEDTFSGNTIYF
. | . | TRBJ2-7 | TRBV7-2 | TGTGCCAGCAGGCTTTCGCCCAGGGCCACCTACGAGCAGTACTTC | CASRLSPRATYEQYF
. | TRBD2 | TRBJ2-3 | TRBV6-5 | TGTGCCAGCAGTTCGTTAGCGGGAGTGGCGCAGTATTTT | CASSSLAGVAQYF
. | . | TRBJ2-7 | TRBV9 | TGTGCCAGCAGAGACAGGCCCGCTTACGAGCAGTACTTC | CASRDRPAYEQYF